What follows are 25 T cell receptor beta chains derived from one specimen sequenced in a study of regulatory T cells in long-lasting Graves disease. For TCR beta, libraries came from iRepertoire HTBI primers and Arm-PCR of CDR3 regions. TCRdb re-called the multiplex PCR reads with MiXCR, one entry per CDR3 protein. Of about 460,000 distinct CDR3 sequences in the sample, about 22% were seen once. Noted time point: persistent/refractory GD, antithyroid drugs over 5 years with positive TRAb. The authors made the TCR library using RNA they extracted from PBMCs. The sample was peripheral blood mononuclear cells (PBMCs), taken when the disease was refractory, from a patient treated with antithyroid drugs. The source of these receptors is a female donor with Graves disease.

This clonotype was found many times. The chain couples TRBV7-2 to TRBJ1-2; 9 bases agree with TRBD1. Germline-derived CDR1 and CDR2 are SGHTA and FQGNSA. J was trimmed by 4 bases and V by 5 bases; bases with no gene match: 5. The length of the CDR3 is 14 residues. DNA for the CDR3: TGTGCCAGCAGCGCCGGGACAGGGTCCTATGGCTACACCTTC. Its protein is CASSAGTGSYGYTF.

This clonotype was counted ten times or more. The junction departs from the called germline gene at one end, perhaps through a read error. The gene calls are TRBV5-1 and TRBJ1-1, with TRBD1 as a possible D gene (6 bases). The CDR3 is 14 amino acids. The germline V gene has CDR1 SGHRS and CDR2 YFSETQ. The CDR3 loop is CASSGRVGDTEAFF. The CDR3 DNA follows: TGCGCCAGCAGCGGGCGTGTAGGGGACACTGAAGCCTTCTTT. Full variable domain (remainder filled in from reference TRBV5-1 and TRBJ1-1): KAGVTQTPRYLIKTRGQQVTLSCSPISGHRSVSWYQQTPGQGLQFLFEYFSETQRNKGNFPGRFSGRQFSNSRSEMNVSTLELGDSALYLCASSGRVGDTEAFFGQGTRLTVV.

This CDR3 is CASRFAGELFF. CDR3 coding DNA: TGTGCCAGCCGTTTCGCCGGGGAGCTGTTTTTT. The chain joins TRBV6-5 to TRBJ2-2; D is ambiguous. CDR3 size: 11 residues. V was clipped by 8 bases and J by 6 bases, with 7 bases between them. Germline assignment: CDR1 MNHEY and CDR2 SVGAGI.

The chain is built from TRBV30 and TRBJ2-7; no clear D. Trimming shortened V by 2 bases and J by 7 bases, and 9 bases separated the two germline ends. Germline loops: CDR1 GTSNPN, CDR2 SVGIG (reference sequence). The CDR3 runs to 11 residues. The CDR3 nucleotides read TGTGCCTGGAGTTCTCAGCGAGAGCAGTACTTC. Translated: CAWSSQREQYF. The full variable domain, with the rest looked up from reference TRBV30 and TRBJ2-7, is SQTIHQWPATLVQPVGSPLSLECTVEGTSNPNLYWYRQAAGRGLQLLFYSVGIGQISSEVPQNLSASRPQDRQFILSSKKLLLSDSGFYLCAWSSQREQYFGPGTRLTVT.

This clonotype was detected only a few times. V is TRBV18 and J is TRBJ1-4, with D uncertain. Trimming cost V 2 bases and J 5 bases, with 12 bases left between them. Germline lookup yields CDR1 KGHSH and CDR2 LQKENI. The CDR3 covers 15 residues. CDR3 loop: CASSPTGPENEKLFF. The CDR3 coding sequence is TGTGCCAGCTCACCAACGGGCCCCGAGAATGAAAAACTGTTTTTT.

The chain combines TRBV7-2 with TRBJ1-2; TRBD1 might be the D (6 bases). Germline values: CDR1 SGHTA, CDR2 FQGNSA. V lost 5 bases and J lost 4, with 14 bases in between. The CDR3 totals 14 residues. DNA for the CDR3: TGTGCCAGCAGCATTACAGGGCCTCTCTATGGCTACACCTTC. As protein: CASSITGPLYGYTF.

This clonotype was seen a handful of times. The gene calls are TRBV20-1 and TRBJ2-5, with TRBD2 identical over 8 bases. The germline V gene has CDR1 DFQATT and CDR2 SNEGSKA (reference sequence). J gave up 5 bases and V 5 bases, and 4 bases lay outside the gene matches. The CDR3 has 12 residues. CDR3 bases: TGCAGTGCTCCAATAGCGGGGGAGACCCAGTACTTC. Protein product: CSAPIAGETQYF.

This clonotype came up many times. The rearrangement joins TRBV28 to TRBJ2-7, with TRBD1 identical over 8 bases. With V trimmed by 6 bases and J by 3 bases, 7 bases remained unmatched. The germline gives CDR1 MDHEN, CDR2 SYDVKM. CDR3 size: 14 residues. The CDR3 DNA reads as TGTGCCAGCAGCCCCGGACAGGGCCTCTACGAGCAGTACTTC. This encodes CASSPGQGLYEQYF.

This clonotype has ten or more counts. The chain recombines TRBV7-2 with TRBJ2-2; D unclear. Trimming stripped 5 bases from V and 7 bases from J, with 11 bases between. Germline values: CDR1 SGHTA, CDR2 FQGNSA. The CDR3 sequence is 13 residues long. This chain's CDR3 is CASSHNKGGELFF. The DNA for the CDR3 is TGTGCCAGCAGCCATAACAAGGGCGGGGAGCTGTTTTTT.

In this sample, this clonotype turned up a few times. The chain couples TRBV6-2 or TRBV6-3 to TRBJ1-1; maybe TRBD1 (6 bases). Trimming removed 0 bases from V and 9 bases from J, with 8 bases in between. CDR1 and CDR2 from the germline V gene are MNHEY and SVGEGT. The CDR3 consists of 12 residues. In DNA, the CDR3 is TGTGCCAGCAGTTACTCTGGGGGGCAAGCTTTCTTT. Residues: CASSYSGGQAFF.

Ten or more counts support this clonotype. This chain connects TRBV10-3 to TRBJ1-2; 11 bases align to TRBD1. This CDR3 spans 13 amino acids. After removal of 4 bases from V and 8 bases from J, the junction contained 3 bases not matched to a gene. CDR1 ENHRY and CDR2 SYGVKD come from the germline V gene. The CDR3 protein is CAISGGQGEGYTF. The CDR3, as DNA: TGTGCCATCAGTGGGGGACAGGGGGAAGGCTACACCTTC.

This clonotype has ten or more counts. The chain couples TRBV7-3 to TRBJ2-5, with 8 bases fitting TRBD1. The CDR3 totals 15 residues. The V gene end was trimmed by 5 bases and the J gene end by 5 bases; junction bases not matched to a gene: 10. CDR1 and CDR2 (germline): SGHTA, FQGTGA. Here the CDR3 DNA reads TGTGCCAGCAGCCCAGGACAGGGAGTTTGGGAGACCCAGTACTTC. It translates to CASSPGQGVWETQYF.

This chain links TRBV29-1 with TRBJ2-3; a possible D gene is TRBD2 (6 bases). The CDR3 length is 14 residues. Germline CDR1 SQVTM, CDR2 ANQGSEA. The V gene lost 5 bases and the J gene lost 2 bases, with 14 bases spanning the gap. The CDR3, as DNA: TGCAGCGTTAGGGCTAGCGAGAACACAGATACGCAGTATTTT. Translated, it gives CSVRASENTDTQYF.

This chain joins TRBV30 and TRBJ1-2; D is undetermined. Germline V gives CDR1 GTSNPN, CDR2 SVGIG (reference sequence). The CDR3 sequence is 16 residues long. Trimming stripped 0 bases from V and 8 bases from J, with 22 bases between. The CDR3 here is CAWSVKLTKVPRGYTF. The CDR3 DNA reads as TGTGCCTGGAGTGTGAAGTTGACGAAGGTCCCGCGAGGCTACACCTTC.

This clonotype was detected only once. This chain links TRBV10-3 with TRBJ2-7; D is perhaps TRBD1 or TRBD2 (5 bases each). Germline V lookup: CDR1 ENHRY, CDR2 SYGVKD. V shed 11 bases and J shed 0 bases, with 17 bases lying between them. The CDR3 is 14 amino acids. CDR3 DNA sequence: TGTGCCCCAGATCCGGCAGGGAGCTCCTACGAGCAGTACTTC. Protein sequence: CAPDPAGSSYEQYF.

The chain joins TRBV3-1 to TRBJ2-7; the match to TRBD1 covers 9 bases. The CDR3 is 15 amino acids. Per germline, CDR1 LGHDT and CDR2 YNNKEL (reference sequence). V was pared by 5 bases and J by 3 bases, with 8 bases of the junction left unmatched. CDR3 DNA sequence: TGTGCCAGCAGCTATAACCGGGACAGGGACTACGAGCAGTACTTC. Residues: CASSYNRDRDYEQYF.

This chain joins TRBV10-3 and TRBJ2-4; D gene unclear. CDR3 length: 13 residues. Trimming cost V 4 bases and J 8 bases, with 12 bases left between them. Germline loops: CDR1 ENHRY, CDR2 SYGVKD. Here the CDR3 reads CAISGPNFDIQYF. DNA for the CDR3: TGTGCCATCAGTGGACCTAACTTTGACATTCAGTACTTC.

As regards this clonotype: Being one base from a much bigger clone, this may be a read error. The V gene is TRBV12-5, the J gene TRBJ1-5; possibly TRBD1 for D (6 bases). Germline V gene data show CDR1 as LGHNT and CDR2 as FRNRAP. The CDR3 consists of 17 residues. The CDR3 here is CASGFTRTVHSNQPRHF. CDR3 DNA sequence: TGTGCTAGTGGTTTTACCCGGACAGTCCATAGCAATCAGCCCCGGCATTTT.

This clonotype was counted many times. The chain is built from TRBV9 and TRBJ1-2; 7 bases match TRBD1. V lost 1 base, J lost 8 bases, and 5 bases stayed unmatched. Germline V gene data show CDR1 as SGDLS and CDR2 as YYNGEE. This CDR3 comprises 13 residues. The CDR3 spells CASSVRQGDGYTF. DNA for the CDR3: TGTGCCAGCAGCGTACGACAGGGCGACGGCTACACCTTC.

The gene calls are TRBV15 and TRBJ1-4, with D hard to call. Germline values: CDR1 LNHNV, CDR2 YYDKDF (reference sequence). V was shortened by 5 bases and J by 7 bases, with 20 bases between the two germline ends. The CDR3 has 16 residues. For the CDR3, the DNA is TGTGCCACCAGCCCCGTTTTAGTGGGGTTTATTGAAAAACTGTTTTTT. Translation: CATSPVLVGFIEKLFF.

The genes are TRBV25-1 and TRBJ2-7, with D perhaps matching TRBD1 (5 bases). Germline V gene data show CDR1 as MGHDK and CDR2 as SYGVNS. The length of the CDR3 is 14 residues. V lost 6 bases and J lost 0, with 12 bases in between. The CDR3 sequence: CASSRALSSYEQYF. CDR3 nucleotides: TGTGCCAGCAGCAGGGCCTTGAGCTCCTACGAGCAGTACTTC.

This clonotype occurred many times. The CDR3 DNA sequence: TGTGCCAGCCGTGAAGGGCCTGAAGCTTTCTTT. This encodes CASREGPEAFF. V gene TRBV12-3 or TRBV12-4 combines with J gene TRBJ1-1; D uncertain. The V end was cut by 8 bases, the J end by 6 bases, with 10 bases between. CDR3 size: 11 residues.

This clonotype was recorded only once. V gene TRBV18 combines with J gene TRBJ1-6; D is unclear. There are 14 residues in the CDR3. V lost 3 bases, J lost 5 bases, and 8 bases lay in between. The germline CDR1 and CDR2 sequences are KGHSH and LQKENI. CDR3 residues: CASSPTGNNSPLHF. The CDR3 DNA reads TGTGCCAGCTCACCGACGGGGAATAATTCACCCCTCCACTTT.

This clonotype was found once. This sequence joins TRBV7-2 and TRBJ1-5; 9 bases match TRBD1. J was trimmed by 5 bases and V by 3 bases; bases with no gene match: 8. CDR1 is SGHTA, CDR2 FQGNSA, per germline. The CDR3 length is 16 residues. The DNA for the CDR3 is TGTGCCAGCAGCTTGGGAACAGGGGGCAGTGATCAGCCCCAGCATTTT. It is translated as CASSLGTGGSDQPQHF.

In this sample, this clonotype turned up a few times. This chain links TRBV3-1 with TRBJ1-1; D is undetermined. Germline CDR1 and CDR2: LGHDT and YNNKEL (reference sequence). This CDR3 is built from 14 residues. V was clipped by 0 bases and J by 1 base, with 6 bases between them. CDR3 sequence reads: CASSQEGANTEAFF. As DNA, the CDR3 is TGTGCCAGCAGCCAAGAAGGCGCGAACACTGAAGCTTTCTTT.